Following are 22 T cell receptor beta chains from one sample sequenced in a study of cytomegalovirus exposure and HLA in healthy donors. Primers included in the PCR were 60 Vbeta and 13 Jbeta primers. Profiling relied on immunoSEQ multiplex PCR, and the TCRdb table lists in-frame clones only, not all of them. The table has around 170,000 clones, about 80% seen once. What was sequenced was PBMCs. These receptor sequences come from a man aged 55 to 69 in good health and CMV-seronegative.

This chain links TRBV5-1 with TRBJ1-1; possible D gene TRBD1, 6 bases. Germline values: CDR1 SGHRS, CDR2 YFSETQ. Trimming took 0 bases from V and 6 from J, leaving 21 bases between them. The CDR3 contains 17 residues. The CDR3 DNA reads TGCGCCAGCAGCTTGGGTGGACAGACCACAGTATTGTCTGAAGCTTTCTTT. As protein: CASSLGGQTTVLSEAFF.

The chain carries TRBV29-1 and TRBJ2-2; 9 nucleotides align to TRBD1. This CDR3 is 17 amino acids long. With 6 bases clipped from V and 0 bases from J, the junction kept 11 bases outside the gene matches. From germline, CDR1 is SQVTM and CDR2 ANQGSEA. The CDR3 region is CSVVKSRTGANTGELFF. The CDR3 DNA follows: TGCAGCGTCGTTAAGTCTCGGACAGGGGCGAACACCGGGGAGCTGTTTTTT.

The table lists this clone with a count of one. DNA for the CDR3: TGTGCCAGCAGTTACGGGACAGGGAATCAGCCCCAGCATTTT. Residues: CASSYGTGNQPQHF. The rearrangement joins TRBV6-6 to TRBJ1-5; 9 nucleotides line up with TRBD1. The germline CDR1 and CDR2 sequences are MNHNY and SVGAGI (reference sequence). The trim removed 2 bases at V and 4 bases at J, leaving 0 bases unmatched. The CDR3 sequence is 14 residues long.

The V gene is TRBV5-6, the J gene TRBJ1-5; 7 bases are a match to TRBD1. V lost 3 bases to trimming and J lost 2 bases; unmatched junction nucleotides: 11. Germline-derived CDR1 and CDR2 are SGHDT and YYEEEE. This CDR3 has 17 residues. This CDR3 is CASSSIHFDRGNQPQHF. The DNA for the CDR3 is TGTGCCAGCAGCTCCATTCATTTTGACAGGGGCAATCAGCCCCAGCATTTT.

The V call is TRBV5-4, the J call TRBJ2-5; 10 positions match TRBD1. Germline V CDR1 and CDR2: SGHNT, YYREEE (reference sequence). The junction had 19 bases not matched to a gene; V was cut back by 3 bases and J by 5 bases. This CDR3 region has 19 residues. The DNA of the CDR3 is TGTGCCAGCAGCTCGGAACTCCCGGGACAGGGGACCTCCCGGGAGACCCAGTACTTC. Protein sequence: CASSSELPGQGTSRETQYF.

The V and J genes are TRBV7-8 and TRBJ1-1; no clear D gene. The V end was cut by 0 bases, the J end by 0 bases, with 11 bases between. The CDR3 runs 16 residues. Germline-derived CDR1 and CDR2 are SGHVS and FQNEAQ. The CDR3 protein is CASSLAAGRMNTEAFF. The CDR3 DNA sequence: TGTGCCAGCAGCTTAGCCGCGGGAAGAATGAACACTGAAGCTTTCTTT.

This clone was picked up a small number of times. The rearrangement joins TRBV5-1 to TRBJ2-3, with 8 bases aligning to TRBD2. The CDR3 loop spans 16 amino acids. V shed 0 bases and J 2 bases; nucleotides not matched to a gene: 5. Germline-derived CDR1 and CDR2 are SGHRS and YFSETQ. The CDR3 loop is CASSLGSSGYTDTQYF. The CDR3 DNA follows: TGCGCCAGCAGCTTGGGATCTAGCGGGTACACAGATACGCAGTATTTT.

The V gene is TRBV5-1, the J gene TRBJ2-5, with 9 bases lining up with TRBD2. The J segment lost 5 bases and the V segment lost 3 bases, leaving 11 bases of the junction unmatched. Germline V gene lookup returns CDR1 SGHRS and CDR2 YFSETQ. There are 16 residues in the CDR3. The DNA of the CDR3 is TGCGCCAGCAGCTCCTTGACTAGCGGTCCGGGGGAGACCCAGTACTTC. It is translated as CASSSLTSGPGETQYF.

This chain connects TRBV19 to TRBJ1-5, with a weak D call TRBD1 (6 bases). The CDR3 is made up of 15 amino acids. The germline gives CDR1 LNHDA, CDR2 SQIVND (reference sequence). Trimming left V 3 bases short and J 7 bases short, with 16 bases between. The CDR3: CASSMRGGRAQPQHF. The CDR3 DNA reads TGTGCCAGTAGTATGCGCGGGGGCAGGGCGCAGCCCCAGCATTTT.

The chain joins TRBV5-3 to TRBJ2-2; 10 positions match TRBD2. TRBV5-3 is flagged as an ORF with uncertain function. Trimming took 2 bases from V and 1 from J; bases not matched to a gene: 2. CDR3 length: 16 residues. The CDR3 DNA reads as TGTGCCAGAAGCTTTAGACTAGCGGGGAACACCGGGGAGCTGTTTTTT. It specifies CARSFRLAGNTGELFF.

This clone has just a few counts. The CDR3 is CASEDRGYTEAFF. The CDR3 region has the DNA TGTGCCAGCGAAGACAGGGGTTACACTGAAGCTTTCTTT. V is TRBV25-1 and J is TRBJ1-1; 8 bases agree with TRBD1. V was clipped by 8 bases and J by 3 bases; unmatched bases: 5. The CDR3 is 13 residues long. Germline loops: CDR1 MGHDK, CDR2 SYGVNS.

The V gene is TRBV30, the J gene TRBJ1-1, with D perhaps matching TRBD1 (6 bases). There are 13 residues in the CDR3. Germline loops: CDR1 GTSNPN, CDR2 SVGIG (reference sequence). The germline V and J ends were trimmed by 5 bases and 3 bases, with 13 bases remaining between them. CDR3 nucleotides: TGTGCCTGGGGTAGGACAGCGGACACTGAAGCTTTCTTT. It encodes CAWGRTADTEAFF.

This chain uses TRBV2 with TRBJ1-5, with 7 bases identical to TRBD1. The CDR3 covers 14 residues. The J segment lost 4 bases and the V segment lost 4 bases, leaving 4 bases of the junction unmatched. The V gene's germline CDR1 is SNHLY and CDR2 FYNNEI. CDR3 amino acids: CASSARQGNQPQHF. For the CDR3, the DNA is TGTGCCAGCAGTGCACGACAGGGTAATCAGCCCCAGCATTTT.

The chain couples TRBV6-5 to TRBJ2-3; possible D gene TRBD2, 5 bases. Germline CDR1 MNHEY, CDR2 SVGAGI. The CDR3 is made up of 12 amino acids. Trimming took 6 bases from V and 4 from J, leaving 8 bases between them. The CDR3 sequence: CASRDFADTQYF. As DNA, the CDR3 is TGTGCCAGCAGGGACTTCGCAGATACGCAGTATTTT.

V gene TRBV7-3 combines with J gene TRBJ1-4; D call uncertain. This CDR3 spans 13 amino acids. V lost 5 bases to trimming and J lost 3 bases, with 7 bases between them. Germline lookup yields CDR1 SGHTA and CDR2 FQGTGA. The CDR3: CASSPGANEKLFF. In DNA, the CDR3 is TGTGCCAGCAGCCCCGGGGCTAATGAAAAACTGTTTTTT.

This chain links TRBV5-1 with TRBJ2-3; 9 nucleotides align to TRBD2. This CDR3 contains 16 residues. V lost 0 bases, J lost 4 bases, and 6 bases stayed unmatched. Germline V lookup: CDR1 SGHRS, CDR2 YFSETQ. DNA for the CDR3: TGCGCCAGCAGCTTGGGACTAGCGGACAGCGCAGATACGCAGTATTTT. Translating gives CASSLGLADSADTQYF. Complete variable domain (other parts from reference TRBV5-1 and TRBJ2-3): KAGVTQTPRYLIKTRGQQVTLSCSPISGHRSVSWYQQTPGQGLQFLFEYFSETQRNKGNFPGRFSGRQFSNSRSEMNVSTLELGDSALYLCASSLGLADSADTQYFGPGTRLTVL.

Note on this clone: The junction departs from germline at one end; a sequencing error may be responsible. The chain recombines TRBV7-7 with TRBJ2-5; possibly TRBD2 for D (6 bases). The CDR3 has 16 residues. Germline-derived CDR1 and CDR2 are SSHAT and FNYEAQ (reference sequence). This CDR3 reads CASSLSGSGSGETQYF. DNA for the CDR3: TGTGCTAGCAGCTTAAGTGGCAGTGGTAGCGGAGAGACCCAGTACTTC.

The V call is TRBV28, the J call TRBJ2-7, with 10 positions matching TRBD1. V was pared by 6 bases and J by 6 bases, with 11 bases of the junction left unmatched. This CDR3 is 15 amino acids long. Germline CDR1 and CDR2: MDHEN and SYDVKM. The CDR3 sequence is CASSPPSGQGGEQYF. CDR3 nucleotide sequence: TGTGCCAGCAGCCCCCCCTCCGGACAGGGGGGCGAGCAGTACTTC.

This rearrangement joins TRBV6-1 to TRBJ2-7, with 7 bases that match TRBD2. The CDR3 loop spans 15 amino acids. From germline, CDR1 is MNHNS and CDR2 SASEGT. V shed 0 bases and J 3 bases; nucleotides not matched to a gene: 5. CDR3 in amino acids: CASSEALSGVYEQYF. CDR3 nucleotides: TGTGCCAGCAGTGAAGCGCTGAGCGGGGTCTACGAGCAGTACTTC.

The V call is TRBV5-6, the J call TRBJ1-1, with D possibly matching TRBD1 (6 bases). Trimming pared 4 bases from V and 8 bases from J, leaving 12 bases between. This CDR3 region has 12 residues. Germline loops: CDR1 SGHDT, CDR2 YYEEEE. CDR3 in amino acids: CASSEKTGEAFF. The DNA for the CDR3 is TGTGCCAGCAGCGAAAAGACAGGAGAAGCTTTCTTT.

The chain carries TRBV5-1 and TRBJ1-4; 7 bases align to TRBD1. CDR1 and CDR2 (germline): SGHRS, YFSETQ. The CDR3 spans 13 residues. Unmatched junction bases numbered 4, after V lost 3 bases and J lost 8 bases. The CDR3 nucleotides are TGCGCCAGCAGCTCCGGACAGGACGAAAAACTGTTTTTT. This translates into CASSSGQDEKLFF.

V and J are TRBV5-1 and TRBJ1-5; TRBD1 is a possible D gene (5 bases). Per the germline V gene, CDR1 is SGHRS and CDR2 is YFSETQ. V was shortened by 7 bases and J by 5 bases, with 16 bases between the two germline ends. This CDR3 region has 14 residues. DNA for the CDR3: TGCGCCAGCCGCCGGGACTCAGCACATCAGCCCCAGCATTTT. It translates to CASRRDSAHQPQHF.